The T cell receptor (beta chain) under discussion was sequenced for a study of cytomegalovirus exposure and HLA in healthy donors. Study in general: In terms of ancestry, the Caucasian-associated cluster contained more than 65% of the roughly 400 genotyped donors.

The CDR3 is made up of 14 amino acids. Germline V gene sequence: CDR1 SSHAT, CDR2 FNYEAQ (reference sequence). Researchers ran the PCR with 60 Vbeta and 13 Jbeta primers. The data were produced by immunoSEQ multiplex PCR, yet TCRdb's version contains in-frame clones alone and is incomplete. The sample shows more than 15,000 clones, approximately 68% of them seen only once. About this clone: Its antigen is unknown. Relative to the germline gene, one junction end is altered; a read error may explain this.

Overall study findings and caveats: Fewer N-insertions (relative to the roughly 610-donor mean) were reportedly seen in an Asian-associated ancestry cluster in a later analysis. Analyses of presence/absence relied on an assumption of roughly uniform sequencing depth across donors. Reportedly, HLA-A and HLA-B alleles of most subjects were accurately predicted from TCR beta.

The sequencing input was PBMCs. The sequence came from a young man in good health and CMV-seronegative. The gene calls are TRBV7-7 and TRBJ2-5; 7 positions agree with TRBD1. CDR3 nucleotides: TGTGCTAGCAGCTTAGGGGGCTTACAAGAGACCCAGTACTTC. It yields the protein CASSLGGLQETQYF.